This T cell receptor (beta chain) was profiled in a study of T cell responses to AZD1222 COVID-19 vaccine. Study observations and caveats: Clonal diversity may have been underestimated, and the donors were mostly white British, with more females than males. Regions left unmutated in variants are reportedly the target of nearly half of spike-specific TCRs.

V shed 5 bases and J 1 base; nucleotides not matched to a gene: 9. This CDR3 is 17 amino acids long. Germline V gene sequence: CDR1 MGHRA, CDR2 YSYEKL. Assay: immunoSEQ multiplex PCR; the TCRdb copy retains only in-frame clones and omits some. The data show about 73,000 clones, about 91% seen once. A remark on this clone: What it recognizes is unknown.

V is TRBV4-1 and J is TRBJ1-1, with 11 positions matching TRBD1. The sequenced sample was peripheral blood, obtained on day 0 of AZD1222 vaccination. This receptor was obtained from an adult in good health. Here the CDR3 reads CASSNGGQGVKNTEAFF. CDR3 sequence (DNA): TGCGCCAGCAGCAATGGGGGACAGGGGGTGAAGAACACTGAAGCTTTCTTT.